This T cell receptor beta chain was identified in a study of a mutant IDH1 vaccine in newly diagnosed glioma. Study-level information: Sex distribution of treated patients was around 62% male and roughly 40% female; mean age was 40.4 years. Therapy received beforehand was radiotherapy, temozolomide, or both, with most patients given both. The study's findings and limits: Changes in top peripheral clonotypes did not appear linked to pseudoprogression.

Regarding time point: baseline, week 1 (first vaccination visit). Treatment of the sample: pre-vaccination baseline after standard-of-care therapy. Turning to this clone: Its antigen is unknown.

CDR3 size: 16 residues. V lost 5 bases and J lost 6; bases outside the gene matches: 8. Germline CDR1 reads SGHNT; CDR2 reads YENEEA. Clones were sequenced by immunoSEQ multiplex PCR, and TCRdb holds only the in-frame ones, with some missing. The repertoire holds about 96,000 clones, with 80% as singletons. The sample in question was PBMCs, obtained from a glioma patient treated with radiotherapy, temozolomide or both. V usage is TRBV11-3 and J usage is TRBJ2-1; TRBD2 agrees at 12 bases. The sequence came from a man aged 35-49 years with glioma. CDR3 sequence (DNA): TGTGCCAGCAGCGCTTCACTAGCGGGGGGAATCAATGAGCAGTTCTTC. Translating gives CASSASLAGGINEQFF.